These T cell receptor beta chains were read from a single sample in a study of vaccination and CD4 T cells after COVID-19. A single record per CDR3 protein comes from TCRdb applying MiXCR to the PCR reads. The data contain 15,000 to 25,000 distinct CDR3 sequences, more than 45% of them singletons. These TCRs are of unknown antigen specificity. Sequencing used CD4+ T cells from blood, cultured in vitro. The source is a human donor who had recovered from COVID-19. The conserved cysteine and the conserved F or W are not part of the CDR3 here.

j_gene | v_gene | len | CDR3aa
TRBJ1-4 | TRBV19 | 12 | ASKPGDGREKLF
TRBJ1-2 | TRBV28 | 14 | ASSPRSPRSLGGYT
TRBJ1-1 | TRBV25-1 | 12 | ASSDSRGGVEAF
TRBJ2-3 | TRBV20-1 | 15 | SARMWRGGTGTDTQY
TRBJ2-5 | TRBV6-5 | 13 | ASSYSVLGRETQY
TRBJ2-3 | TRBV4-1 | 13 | ASSYSGGARDTQY
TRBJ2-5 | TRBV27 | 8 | ASSTETQY
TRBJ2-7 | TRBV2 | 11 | ASSVEGSYEQY
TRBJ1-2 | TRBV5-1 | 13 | ASSPQFGDNYGYT
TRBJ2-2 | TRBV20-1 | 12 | SASASGSTGELF